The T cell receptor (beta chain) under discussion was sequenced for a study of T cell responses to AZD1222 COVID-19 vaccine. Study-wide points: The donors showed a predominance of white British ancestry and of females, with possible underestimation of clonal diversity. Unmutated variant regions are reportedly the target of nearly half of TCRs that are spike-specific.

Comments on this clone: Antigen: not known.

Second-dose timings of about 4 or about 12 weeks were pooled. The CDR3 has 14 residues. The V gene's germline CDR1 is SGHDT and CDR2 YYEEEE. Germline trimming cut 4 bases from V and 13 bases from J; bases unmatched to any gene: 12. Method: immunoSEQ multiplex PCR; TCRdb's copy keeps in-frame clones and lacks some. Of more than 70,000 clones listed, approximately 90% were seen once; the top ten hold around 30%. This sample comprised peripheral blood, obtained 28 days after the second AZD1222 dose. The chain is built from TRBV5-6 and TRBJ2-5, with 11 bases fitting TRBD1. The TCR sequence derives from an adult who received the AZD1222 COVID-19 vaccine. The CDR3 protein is CASSPDRGLLGWYF. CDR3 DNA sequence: TGTGCCAGCAGCCCGGACAGGGGGCTCCTCGGGTGGTACTTC.